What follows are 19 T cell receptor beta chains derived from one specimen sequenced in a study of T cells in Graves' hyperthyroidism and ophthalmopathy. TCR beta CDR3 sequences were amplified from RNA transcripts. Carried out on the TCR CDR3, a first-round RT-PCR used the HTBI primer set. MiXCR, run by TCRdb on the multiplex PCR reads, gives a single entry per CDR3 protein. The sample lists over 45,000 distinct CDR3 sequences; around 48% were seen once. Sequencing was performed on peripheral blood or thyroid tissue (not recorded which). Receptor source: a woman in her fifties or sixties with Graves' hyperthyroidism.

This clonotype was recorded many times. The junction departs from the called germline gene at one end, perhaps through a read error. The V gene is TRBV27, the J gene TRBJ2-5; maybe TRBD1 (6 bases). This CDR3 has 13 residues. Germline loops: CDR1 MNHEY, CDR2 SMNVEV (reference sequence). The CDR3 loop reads CASSLSGHETQYF. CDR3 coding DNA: TGTGCCAGCAGTCTATCGGGACACGAGACCCAGTACTTC.

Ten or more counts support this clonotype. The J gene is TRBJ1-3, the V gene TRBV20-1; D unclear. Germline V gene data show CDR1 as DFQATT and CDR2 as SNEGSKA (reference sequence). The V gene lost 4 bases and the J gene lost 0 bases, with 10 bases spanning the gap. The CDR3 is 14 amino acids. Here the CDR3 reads CSAILPVSGNTIYF. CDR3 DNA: TGCAGTGCTATTTTACCGGTCTCTGGAAACACCATATATTTT.

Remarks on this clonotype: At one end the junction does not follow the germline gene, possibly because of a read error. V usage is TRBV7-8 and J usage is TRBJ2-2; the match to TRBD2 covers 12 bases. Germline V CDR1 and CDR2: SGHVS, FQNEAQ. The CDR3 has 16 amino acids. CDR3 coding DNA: TGCGCCAGCAGCCCAGGGACTAGCGGGTGGACCGGGGAGCTGTTTTTT. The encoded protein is CASSPGTSGWTGELFF.

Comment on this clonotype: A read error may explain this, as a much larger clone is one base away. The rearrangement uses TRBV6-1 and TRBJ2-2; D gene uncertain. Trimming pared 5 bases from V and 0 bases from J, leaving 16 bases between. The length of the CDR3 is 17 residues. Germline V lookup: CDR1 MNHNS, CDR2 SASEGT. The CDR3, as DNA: TGTGCCAGCAGTCCGAAACCGAGACAACCGAACACCGGGGAGCTGTTTTTT. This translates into CASSPKPRQPNTGELFF.

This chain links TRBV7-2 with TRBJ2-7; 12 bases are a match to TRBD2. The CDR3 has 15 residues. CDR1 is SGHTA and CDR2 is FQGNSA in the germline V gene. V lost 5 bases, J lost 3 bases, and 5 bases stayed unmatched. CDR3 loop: CASSIGLAGIYEQYF. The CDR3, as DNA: TGTGCCAGCAGCATCGGACTAGCGGGAATCTACGAGCAGTACTTC.

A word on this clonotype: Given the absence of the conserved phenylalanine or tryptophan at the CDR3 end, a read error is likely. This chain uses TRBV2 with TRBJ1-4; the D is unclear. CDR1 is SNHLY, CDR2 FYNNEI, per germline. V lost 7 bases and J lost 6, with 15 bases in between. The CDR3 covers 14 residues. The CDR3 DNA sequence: TGTGCCAGCACCAGACGCCAAGAGGATGAAAAACTGTTTCTT. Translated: CASTRRQEDEKLFL.

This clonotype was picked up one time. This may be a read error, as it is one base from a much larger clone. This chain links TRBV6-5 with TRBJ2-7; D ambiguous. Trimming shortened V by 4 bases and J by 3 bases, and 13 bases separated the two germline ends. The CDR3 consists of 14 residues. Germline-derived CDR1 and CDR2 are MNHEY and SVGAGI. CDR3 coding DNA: TGTGCCAGCAGTTTAGTTCGAGACCGCTACGAGCAGTACTTC. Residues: CASSLVRDRYEQYF.

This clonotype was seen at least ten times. The CDR3 reads CASSVEGVETQYF. In DNA form, the CDR3 reads TGTGCCAGCAGTGTTGAAGGAGTGGAGACCCAGTACTTC. This chain links TRBV7-2 with TRBJ2-5; D is unresolved. Germline lookup yields CDR1 SGHTA and CDR2 FQGNSA. The CDR3 totals 13 residues. V was pared by 6 bases and J by 5 bases, with 13 bases between.

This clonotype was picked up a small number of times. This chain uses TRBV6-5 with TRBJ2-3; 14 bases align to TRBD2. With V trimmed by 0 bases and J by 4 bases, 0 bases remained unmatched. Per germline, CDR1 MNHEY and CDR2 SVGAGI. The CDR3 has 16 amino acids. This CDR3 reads CASSYSGLAGADTQYF. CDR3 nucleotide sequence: TGTGCCAGCAGTTACTCGGGACTAGCGGGAGCAGATACGCAGTATTTT.

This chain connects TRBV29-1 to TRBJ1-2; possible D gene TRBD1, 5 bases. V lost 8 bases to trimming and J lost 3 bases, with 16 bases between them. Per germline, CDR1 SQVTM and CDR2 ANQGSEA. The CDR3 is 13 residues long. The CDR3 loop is CSMTEGRDYGYTF. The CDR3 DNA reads TGCAGCATGACAGAGGGGAGGGACTATGGCTACACCTTC. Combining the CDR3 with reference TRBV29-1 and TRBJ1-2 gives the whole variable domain SAVISQKPSRDICQRGTSLTIQCQVDSQVTMMFWYRQQPGQSLTLIATANQGSEATYESGFVIDKFPISRPNLTFSTLTVSNMSPEDSSIYLCSMTEGRDYGYTFGSGTRLTVV.

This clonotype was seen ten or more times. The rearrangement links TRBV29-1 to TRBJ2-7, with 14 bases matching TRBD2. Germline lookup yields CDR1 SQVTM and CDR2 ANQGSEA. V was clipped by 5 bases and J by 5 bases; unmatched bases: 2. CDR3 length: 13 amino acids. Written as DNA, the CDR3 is TGCAGCGTTATGGGACTAGCGGGGGACGAGCAGTACTTC. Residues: CSVMGLAGDEQYF.

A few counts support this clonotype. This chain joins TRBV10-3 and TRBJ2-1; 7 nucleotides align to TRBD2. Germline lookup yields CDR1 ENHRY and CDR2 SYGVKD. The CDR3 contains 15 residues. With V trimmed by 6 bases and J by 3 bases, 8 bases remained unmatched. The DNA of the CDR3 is TGTGCCATCAGACGGGTTGGGGAGGGCTACAATGAGCAGTTCTTC. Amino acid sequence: CAIRRVGEGYNEQFF.

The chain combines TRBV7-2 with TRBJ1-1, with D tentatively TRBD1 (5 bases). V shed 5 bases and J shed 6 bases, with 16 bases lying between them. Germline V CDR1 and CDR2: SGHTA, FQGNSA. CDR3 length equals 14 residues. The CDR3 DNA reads TGTGCCAGCAGCCTCTCGGGGGGATTCGCTGAAGCTTTCTTT. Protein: CASSLSGGFAEAFF. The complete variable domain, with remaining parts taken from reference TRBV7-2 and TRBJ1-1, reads GAGVSQSPSNKVTEKGKDVELRCDPISGHTALYWYRQSLGQGLEFLIYFQGNSAPDKSGLPSDRFSAERTGGSVSTLTIQRTQQEDSAVYLCASSLSGGFAEAFFGQGTRLTVV.

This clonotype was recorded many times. Here the CDR3 DNA reads TGTGCCAGCAGCCAAGAAAGAGATCAGCCCCAGCATTTT. Translation gives CASSQERDQPQHF. The chain links TRBV4-2 to TRBJ1-5; D not certain. The germline gives CDR1 LGHNA, CDR2 YNFKEQ. This CDR3 is built from 13 residues. V shed 0 bases and J shed 5 bases, with 5 bases lying between them.

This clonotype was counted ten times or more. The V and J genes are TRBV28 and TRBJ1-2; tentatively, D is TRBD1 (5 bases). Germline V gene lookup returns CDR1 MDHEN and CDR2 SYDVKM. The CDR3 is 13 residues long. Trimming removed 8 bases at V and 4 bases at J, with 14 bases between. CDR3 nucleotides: TGTGCCAGCGGGACGGGGGTTCCCTATGGCTACACCTTC. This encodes CASGTGVPYGYTF.

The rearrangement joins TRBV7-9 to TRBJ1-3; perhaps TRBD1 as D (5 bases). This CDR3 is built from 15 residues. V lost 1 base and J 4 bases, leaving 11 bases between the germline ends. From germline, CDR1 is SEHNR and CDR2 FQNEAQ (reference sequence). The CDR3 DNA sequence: TGTGCCAGCAGCTTAGTAGGGGTGACCGGAAACACCATATATTTT. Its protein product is CASSLVGVTGNTIYF.

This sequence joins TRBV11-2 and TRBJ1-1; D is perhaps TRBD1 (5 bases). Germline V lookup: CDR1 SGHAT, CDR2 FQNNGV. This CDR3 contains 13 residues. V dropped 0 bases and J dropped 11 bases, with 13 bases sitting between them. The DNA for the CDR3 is TGTGCCAGCAGCTTAGATAGAAGGGGCGGGGCTTTCTTT. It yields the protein CASSLDRRGGAFF.

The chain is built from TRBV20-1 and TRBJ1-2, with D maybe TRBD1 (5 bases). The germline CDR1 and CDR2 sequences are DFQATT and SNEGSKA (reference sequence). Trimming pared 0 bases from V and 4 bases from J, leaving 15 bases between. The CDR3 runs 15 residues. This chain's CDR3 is CSARDAVGTAYGYTF. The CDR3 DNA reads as TGCAGTGCTAGAGACGCAGTTGGGACGGCCTATGGCTACACCTTC.

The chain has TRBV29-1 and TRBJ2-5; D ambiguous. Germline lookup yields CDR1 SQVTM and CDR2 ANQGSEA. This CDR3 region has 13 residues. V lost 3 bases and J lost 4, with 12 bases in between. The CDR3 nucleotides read TGCAGCGTTGAGCGAGCAATGAGAGAGACCCAGTACTTC. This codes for CSVERAMRETQYF.